This T cell receptor beta chain was sequenced in a study of blood T cell repertoires in COVID-19. Unmatched junction bases numbered 2, after V lost 3 bases and J lost 3 bases. The CDR3 sequence is 15 residues long. From germline, CDR1 is SGHNT and CDR2 YYREEE (reference sequence). Clones were read by immunoSEQ multiplex PCR, and TCRdb kept only the in-frame ones, dropping some. Of 200,000 to 250,000 clones in the sample, more than 80% were seen once. The sequence was obtained from a man aged 25 to 45 with COVID-19, enrolled during active disease. The sequenced sample consisted of peripheral blood. J is TRBJ2-3 and V is TRBV5-4; TRBD2 aligns across 12 bases. The CDR3 is CASSWGTSGTDTQYF. The CDR3 DNA sequence: TGTGCCAGCAGCTGGGGGACTAGCGGGACAGATACGCAGTATTTT.